One and the same sample provided the 32 T cell receptor beta chains below, sequenced in a study of T cell responses to AZD1222 COVID-19 vaccine. Produced via immunoSEQ multiplex PCR; TCRdb's table is partial and in-frame only. Of around 90,000 clones listed, approximately 90% are singletons. The material sequenced was peripheral blood, taken on day 0 of MenACWY control vaccination. The receptors derive from an adult in good health.

V usage is TRBV13 and J usage is TRBJ2-7; 9 bases fit TRBD2. The germline CDR1 and CDR2 sequences are PRHDT and FYEKMQ (reference sequence). This CDR3 region has 16 residues. J was trimmed by 11 bases and V by 1 base; bases with no gene match: 15. Here the CDR3 DNA reads TGTGCCAGCAGCTTAGCTGCCCCCCGGCGGGAGGGCCTGAAGTACTTC. This encodes CASSLAAPRREGLKYF.

The chain joins TRBV29-1 to TRBJ1-1; possibly TRBD1 for D (5 bases). The CDR3 sequence is 14 residues long. Trimming removed 5 bases at V and 4 bases at J, with 17 bases between. The germline V gene encodes CDR1 SQVTM and CDR2 ANQGSEA. CDR3 residues: CSVINYGGSTEAFF. DNA for the CDR3: TGCAGCGTTATAAATTATGGGGGAAGCACTGAAGCTTTCTTT.

The rearrangement links TRBV3-1 (or the pseudogene TRBV3-2) to TRBJ2-5; TRBD1 is a possible D gene (6 bases). The CDR3 runs to 15 residues. V was shortened by 1 base and J by 2 bases, with 11 bases between the two germline ends. Germline V gene sequence: CDR1 LGHDT, CDR2 YNNKEL (reference sequence). The CDR3 bases are TGTGCCAGCAGCCAAGGTCTCCAGGGGCAAGAGACCCAGTACTTC. Its translation: CASSQGLQGQETQYF.

This chain connects TRBV7-9 to TRBJ2-7; 9 nucleotides agree with TRBD1. The CDR3 spans 15 residues. Germline-derived CDR1 and CDR2 are SEHNR and FQNEAQ (reference sequence). After removal of 4 bases from V and 3 bases from J, the junction contained 7 bases not matched to a gene. The CDR3 DNA follows: TGTGCCAGCAGCTCGACAGGGGGAGATCTCTACGAGCAGTACTTC. This sequence encodes CASSSTGGDLYEQYF.

This clone was observed once. The V gene is TRBV6-5, the J gene TRBJ1-4; 9 positions match TRBD1. The CDR3 is 15 residues long. In germline, CDR1 is MNHEY, CDR2 SVGAGI. V was pared by 6 bases and J by 8 bases, with 10 bases of the junction left unmatched. CDR3 sequence reads: CASRDTGGRGEKLFF. The CDR3 DNA reads TGTGCCAGCAGGGACACAGGGGGCAGAGGGGAAAAACTGTTTTTT.

The J gene is TRBJ2-7, the V gene TRBV5-1, with 7 bases identical to TRBD2. Trimming took 4 bases from V and 4 from J; bases not matched to a gene: 8. Germline lookup yields CDR1 SGHRS and CDR2 YFSETQ. The CDR3 runs to 14 residues. The CDR3, as DNA: TGCGCCAGCAGCCTAGGACTAGGCTTTTACGAGCAGTACTTC. It encodes CASSLGLGFYEQYF. The full variable domain, its missing parts supplied by reference TRBV5-1 and TRBJ2-7, is KAGVTQTPRYLIKTRGQQVTLSCSPISGHRSVSWYQQTPGQGLQFLFEYFSETQRNKGNFPGRFSGRQFSNSRSEMNVSTLELGDSALYLCASSLGLGFYEQYFGPGTRLTVT.

The chain uses TRBV6-4 and TRBJ2-2; possibly TRBD1 for D (6 bases). V shed 10 bases and J shed 0 bases, with 12 bases lying between them. Germline-derived CDR1 and CDR2 are MRHNA and SNTAGT. This CDR3 has 14 amino acids. DNA of the CDR3: TGTGCCACCTCGGGACAACCGAACACCGGGGAGCTGTTTTTT. It encodes CATSGQPNTGELFF.

The genes are TRBV28 and TRBJ2-7, with D possibly being TRBD2 (6 bases). V lost 4 bases to trimming and J lost 4 bases, with 20 bases between them. CDR1 MDHEN and CDR2 SYDVKM come from the germline V gene. CDR3 length equals 16 residues. The CDR3: CASSSPGLRKAYEQYF. The CDR3 DNA sequence: TGTGCCAGCAGTTCCCCCGGACTACGAAAGGCGTACGAGCAGTACTTC.

V and J are TRBV28 and TRBJ2-7; TRBD2 matches at 11 bases. In germline, CDR1 is MDHEN, CDR2 SYDVKM. This CDR3 is 15 amino acids long. The trim removed 5 bases at V and 4 bases at J, leaving 7 bases unmatched. CDR3 sequence: CASSLTSGSFYEQYF. In DNA, the CDR3 is TGTGCCAGCAGTCTAACTAGCGGGAGTTTTTACGAGCAGTACTTC.

The V call is TRBV6-6, the J call TRBJ1-2, with 8 bases identical to TRBD1. Germline V gives CDR1 MNHNY, CDR2 SVGAGI (reference sequence). V trimming: 5 bases; J trimming: 6 bases; junction bases outside the gene matches: 11. The CDR3 extends over 15 amino acids. The DNA of the CDR3 is TGTGCCAGCAGTCCCTTCCAGACAGGGGCTGATGGCTACACCTTC. Protein: CASSPFQTGADGYTF.

This chain joins TRBV6-5 and TRBJ1-6; TRBD1 aligns across 7 bases. V was clipped by 6 bases and J by 7 bases; unmatched bases: 3. Looked up from germline, CDR1 is MNHEY and CDR2 is SVGAGI. The length of the CDR3 is 13 residues. The CDR3 DNA reads TGTGCCAGCAGCCAGGGGGTAAATTCACCCCTCCACTTT. Translated, it gives CASSQGVNSPLHF.

The genes are TRBV6-5 and TRBJ2-7, with D perhaps TRBD2 (5 bases). Germline V gene lookup returns CDR1 MNHEY and CDR2 SVGAGI. The CDR3 is made up of 14 amino acids. The V and J ends lost 6 bases and 0 bases respectively, with 12 bases between them. DNA of the CDR3: TGTGCCAGCAGGAGGGAGAGAGGCTCCTACGAGCAGTACTTC. Translated: CASRRERGSYEQYF.

The V call is TRBV6-5, the J call TRBJ1-1; maybe TRBD1 (5 bases). V was shortened by 2 bases and J by 7 bases, with 14 bases between the two germline ends. This CDR3 comprises 14 residues. Germline CDR1 MNHEY, CDR2 SVGAGI. CDR3 nucleotides: TGTGCCAGCAGTTACGAGCGGGACGGCTTTGAAGCTTTCTTT. Protein sequence: CASSYERDGFEAFF.

The chain has TRBV7-2 and TRBJ1-2; D perhaps matches TRBD1 (6 bases). Germline-derived CDR1 and CDR2 are SGHTA and FQGNSA. This CDR3 has 13 residues. Trimming left V 3 bases short and J 3 bases short, with 8 bases between. DNA for the CDR3: TGTGCCAGCAGCTTGGACAGAGACTATGGCTACACCTTC. This translates into CASSLDRDYGYTF.

V and J are TRBV5-1 and TRBJ2-5, with 12 bases fitting TRBD2. Germline CDR1 reads SGHRS; CDR2 reads YFSETQ. V gave up 8 bases and J gave up 5 bases; unmatched junction bases: 10. This CDR3 spans 15 amino acids. The CDR3 nucleotides are TGCGCCAGTAACCCAGCGGGGACTAGCGGGGAGACCCAGTACTTC. Amino acid sequence: CASNPAGTSGETQYF.

V is TRBV29-1 and J is TRBJ1-1, with 7 positions matching TRBD1. The CDR3 totals 13 residues. The V gene's germline CDR1 is SQVTM and CDR2 ANQGSEA. The ends lost 8 bases at V and 3 bases at J; junction bases unmatched: 9. This chain's CDR3 is CSSQQGKDTEAFF. In DNA, the CDR3 is TGCAGCAGCCAACAGGGGAAAGACACTGAAGCTTTCTTT.

The chain links TRBV2 to TRBJ2-3, with D perhaps matching TRBD2 (6 bases). This CDR3 contains 15 residues. CDR1 and CDR2 from the germline V gene are SNHLY and FYNNEI. V shed 6 bases and J shed 2 bases, with 15 bases lying between them. CDR3 in amino acids: CASRQLAQYTDTQYF. The CDR3 DNA follows: TGTGCCAGCAGGCAACTAGCCCAATACACAGATACGCAGTATTTT.

V and J are TRBV6-6 and TRBJ1-5; D ambiguous. The CDR3 has 14 amino acids. The V gene lost 6 bases and the J gene lost 3 bases, with 12 bases spanning the gap. Germline V gene data show CDR1 as MNHNY and CDR2 as SVGAGI (reference sequence). Here the CDR3 reads CASRSGSSNQPQHF. CDR3 nucleotide sequence: TGTGCCAGCAGGAGCGGCTCCTCCAATCAGCCCCAGCATTTT.

This chain joins TRBV10-1 and TRBJ2-7; 7 nucleotides align to TRBD1. Germline lookup yields CDR1 WNHNN and CDR2 SYGVQD (reference sequence). The CDR3 length is 12 residues. After removal of 8 bases from V and 6 bases from J, the junction contained 7 bases not matched to a gene. CDR3 sequence (DNA): TGCGCCAGCTCCCACAGGGGTGGCGAGCAGTACTTC. Residues: CASSHRGGEQYF.

V gene TRBV11-2 combines with J gene TRBJ2-3, with TRBD1 matching 7 bases. The CDR3 is 15 residues long. Germline CDR1 is SGHAT and CDR2 is FQNNGV. V lost 5 bases and J lost 3; bases outside the gene matches: 8. This chain's CDR3 is CASSQPGQWTDTQYF. In DNA, the CDR3 is TGTGCCAGCAGCCAACCGGGACAGTGGACAGATACGCAGTATTTT.

The V gene is TRBV18, the J gene TRBJ2-2; the D gene is possibly TRBD1 (6 bases). The CDR3 runs to 15 residues. Germline V gene sequence: CDR1 KGHSH, CDR2 LQKENI. V shed 3 bases and J shed 5 bases, with 13 bases lying between them. The CDR3 region is CASSPQGLGTGELFF. CDR3 nucleotide sequence: TGTGCCAGCTCACCGCAGGGGCTCGGTACCGGGGAGCTGTTTTTT.

This chain uses TRBV2 with TRBJ1-1; 10 bases fit TRBD1. This CDR3 spans 14 amino acids. Trimming removed 6 bases from V and 5 bases from J; junction bases left unmatched: 6. Germline loops: CDR1 SNHLY, CDR2 FYNNEI. The DNA of the CDR3 is TGTGCCAGCAGCCCGGGACAGGGGATGACTGAAGCTTTCTTT. Translated: CASSPGQGMTEAFF. Together with reference TRBV2 and TRBJ1-1, the CDR3 gives the full variable domain: EPEVTQTPSHQVTQMGQEVILRCVPISNHLYFYWYRQILGQKVEFLVSFYNNEISEKSEIFDDQFSVERPDGSNFTLKIRSTKLEDSAMYFCASSPGQGMTEAFFGQGTRLTVV.

The chain employs TRBV7-2 and TRBJ1-1, with D possibly being TRBD1 (5 bases). The CDR3 has 15 residues. Germline V gives CDR1 SGHTA, CDR2 FQGNSA. V was shortened by 2 bases and J by 2 bases, with 12 bases between the two germline ends. The DNA of the CDR3 is TGTGCCAGCAGCTTATTTTTGACAGAAAACACTGAAGCTTTCTTT. This sequence encodes CASSLFLTENTEAFF.

This clone showed up just a few times. The chain uses TRBV5-1 and TRBJ1-2; 7 bases map to TRBD1. From germline, CDR1 is SGHRS and CDR2 YFSETQ. The CDR3 spans 13 residues. V shed 4 bases, J shed 2 bases, and the junction held 2 bases outside the gene matches. In nucleotides, the CDR3 is TGCGCCAGCAGCCCACAGGGGAACTATGGCTACACCTTC. Translated: CASSPQGNYGYTF.

The rearrangement joins TRBV19 to TRBJ1-2; TRBD1 aligns across 7 bases. From germline, CDR1 is LNHDA and CDR2 SQIVND (reference sequence). V lost 7 bases, J lost 7 bases, and 12 bases stayed unmatched. This CDR3 is built from 14 residues. CDR3 bases: TGTGCCAGTACCACAAGGACAGGATCGAGTGGCTACACCTTC. Its translation: CASTTRTGSSGYTF.

The chain uses TRBV12-5 and TRBJ2-5; D might be TRBD1 or TRBD2, each matching 5 bases. Germline assignment: CDR1 LGHNT and CDR2 FRNRAP. Trimming shortened V by 7 bases and J by 2 bases, and 11 bases separated the two germline ends. The CDR3 runs 13 residues. The chain's CDR3 is CASALGPQETQYF. CDR3 coding DNA: TGTGCTAGTGCGCTGGGACCTCAAGAGACCCAGTACTTC.

The V and J genes are TRBV6-5 and TRBJ1-5; a possible D gene is TRBD1 (5 bases). The V end lost 6 bases, the J end lost 0 bases, and 12 bases lay between the germline ends. This CDR3 has 15 residues. CDR1 is MNHEY, CDR2 SVGAGI, per germline. The CDR3 here is CASRPTVSSNQPQHF. CDR3 in DNA: TGTGCCAGCAGGCCGACAGTTAGTAGCAATCAGCCCCAGCATTTT.

This clone was counted a single time. The chain recombines TRBV29-1 with TRBJ1-1; no clear D. Between the trimmed V and J ends, which lost 3 bases and 6 bases, there was a span of 14 bases. The CDR3 has 13 amino acids. Germline V gene sequence: CDR1 SQVTM, CDR2 ANQGSEA. The CDR3 protein is CSVDRAVGAEAFF. The CDR3 region has the DNA TGCAGCGTTGATAGGGCTGTAGGCGCTGAAGCTTTCTTT.

The chain carries TRBV7-8 and TRBJ2-7; D is perhaps TRBD1 (6 bases). CDR1 is SGHVS, CDR2 FQNEAQ, per germline. This CDR3 is 13 amino acids long. V dropped 3 bases and J dropped 3 bases, with 9 bases sitting between them. The CDR3 DNA reads as TGTGCCAGCAGCTTCCGGGACAACTACGAGCAGTACTTC. Translating it yields CASSFRDNYEQYF.

V is TRBV28 and J is TRBJ1-5; no clear D. Germline lookup yields CDR1 MDHEN and CDR2 SYDVKM. With 7 bases removed from V and 6 bases from J, the gap between germline ends came to 7 bases. The CDR3 loop spans 11 amino acids. Here the CDR3 reads CASTTGQPQHF. CDR3 bases: TGTGCCAGCACTACTGGTCAGCCCCAGCATTTT.

The chain combines TRBV5-1 with TRBJ1-1; D unclear. Trimming took off 0 bases at V and 0 bases at J, with 6 bases between the two ends. The CDR3 has 14 residues. Germline assignment: CDR1 SGHRS and CDR2 YFSETQ. The CDR3 nucleotides are TGCGCCAGCAGCTTGGCCTCTATGAACACTGAAGCTTTCTTT. Encoded protein: CASSLASMNTEAFF. The variable domain in full, with the rest retrieved from reference TRBV5-1 and TRBJ1-1, is KAGVTQTPRYLIKTRGQQVTLSCSPISGHRSVSWYQQTPGQGLQFLFEYFSETQRNKGNFPGRFSGRQFSNSRSEMNVSTLELGDSALYLCASSLASMNTEAFFGQGTRLTVV.

The rearrangement uses TRBV18 and TRBJ2-2; D ambiguous. Trimming took 1 base from V and 5 from J, leaving 14 bases between them. In germline, CDR1 is KGHSH, CDR2 LQKENI. This CDR3 spans 16 amino acids. CDR3 amino acids: CASSPLVRFWTGELFF. CDR3 DNA: TGTGCCAGCTCACCACTGGTGAGGTTTTGGACCGGGGAGCTGTTTTTT.